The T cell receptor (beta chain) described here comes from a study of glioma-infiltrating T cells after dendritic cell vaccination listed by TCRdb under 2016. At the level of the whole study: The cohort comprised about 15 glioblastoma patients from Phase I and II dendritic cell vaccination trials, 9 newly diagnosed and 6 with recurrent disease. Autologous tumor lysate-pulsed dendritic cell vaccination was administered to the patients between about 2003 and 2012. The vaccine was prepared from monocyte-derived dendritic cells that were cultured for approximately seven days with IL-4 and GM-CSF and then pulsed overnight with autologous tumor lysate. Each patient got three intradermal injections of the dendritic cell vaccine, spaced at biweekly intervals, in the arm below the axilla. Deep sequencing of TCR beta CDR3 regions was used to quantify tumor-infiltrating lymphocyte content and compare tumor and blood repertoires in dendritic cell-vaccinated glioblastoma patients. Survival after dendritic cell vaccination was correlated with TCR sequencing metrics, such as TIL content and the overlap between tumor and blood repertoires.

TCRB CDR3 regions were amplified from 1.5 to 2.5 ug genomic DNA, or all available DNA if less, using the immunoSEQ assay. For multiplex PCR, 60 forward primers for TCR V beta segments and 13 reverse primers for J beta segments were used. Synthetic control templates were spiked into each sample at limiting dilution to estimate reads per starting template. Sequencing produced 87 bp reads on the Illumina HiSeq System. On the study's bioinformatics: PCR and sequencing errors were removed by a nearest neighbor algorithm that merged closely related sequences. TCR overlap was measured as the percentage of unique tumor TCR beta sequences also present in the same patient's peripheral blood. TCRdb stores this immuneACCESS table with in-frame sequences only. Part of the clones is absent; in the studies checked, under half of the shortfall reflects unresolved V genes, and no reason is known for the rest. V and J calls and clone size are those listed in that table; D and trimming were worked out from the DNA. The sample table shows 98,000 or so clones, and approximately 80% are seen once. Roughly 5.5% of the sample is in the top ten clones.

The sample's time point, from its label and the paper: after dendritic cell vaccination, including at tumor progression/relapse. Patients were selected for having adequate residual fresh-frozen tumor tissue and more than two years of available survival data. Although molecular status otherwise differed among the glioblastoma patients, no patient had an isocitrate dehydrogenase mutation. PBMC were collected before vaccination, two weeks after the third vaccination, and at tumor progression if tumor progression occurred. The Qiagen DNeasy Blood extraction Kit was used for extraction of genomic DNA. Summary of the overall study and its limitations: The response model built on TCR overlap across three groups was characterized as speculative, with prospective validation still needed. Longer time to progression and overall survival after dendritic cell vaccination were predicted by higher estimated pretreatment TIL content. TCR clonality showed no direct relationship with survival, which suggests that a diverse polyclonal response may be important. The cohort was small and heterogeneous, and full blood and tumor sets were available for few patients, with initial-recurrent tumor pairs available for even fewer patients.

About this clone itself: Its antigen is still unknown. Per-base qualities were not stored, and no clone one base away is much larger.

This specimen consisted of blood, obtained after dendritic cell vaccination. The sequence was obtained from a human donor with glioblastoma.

The DNA reads TGTGCCAGCTTTGAGGGGGCCTATGGCTACACCTTC. It encodes CASFEGAYGYTF. This sequence uses TRBV6-6 and TRBJ1-2, with TRBD1 matching 7 junction bases. Germline trimming amounts to 8 bases on V and 4 bases on J, with 4 as the count of junction bases outside the gene matches. The CDR3 holds 12 amino acids from the cysteine to the phenylalanine. This entry keeps only the CDR3 DNA: 36 bases, framed from base 1. Based on the germline V gene (reference sequence), the CDR1 and CDR2 sequences are MNHNY and SVGAGI.